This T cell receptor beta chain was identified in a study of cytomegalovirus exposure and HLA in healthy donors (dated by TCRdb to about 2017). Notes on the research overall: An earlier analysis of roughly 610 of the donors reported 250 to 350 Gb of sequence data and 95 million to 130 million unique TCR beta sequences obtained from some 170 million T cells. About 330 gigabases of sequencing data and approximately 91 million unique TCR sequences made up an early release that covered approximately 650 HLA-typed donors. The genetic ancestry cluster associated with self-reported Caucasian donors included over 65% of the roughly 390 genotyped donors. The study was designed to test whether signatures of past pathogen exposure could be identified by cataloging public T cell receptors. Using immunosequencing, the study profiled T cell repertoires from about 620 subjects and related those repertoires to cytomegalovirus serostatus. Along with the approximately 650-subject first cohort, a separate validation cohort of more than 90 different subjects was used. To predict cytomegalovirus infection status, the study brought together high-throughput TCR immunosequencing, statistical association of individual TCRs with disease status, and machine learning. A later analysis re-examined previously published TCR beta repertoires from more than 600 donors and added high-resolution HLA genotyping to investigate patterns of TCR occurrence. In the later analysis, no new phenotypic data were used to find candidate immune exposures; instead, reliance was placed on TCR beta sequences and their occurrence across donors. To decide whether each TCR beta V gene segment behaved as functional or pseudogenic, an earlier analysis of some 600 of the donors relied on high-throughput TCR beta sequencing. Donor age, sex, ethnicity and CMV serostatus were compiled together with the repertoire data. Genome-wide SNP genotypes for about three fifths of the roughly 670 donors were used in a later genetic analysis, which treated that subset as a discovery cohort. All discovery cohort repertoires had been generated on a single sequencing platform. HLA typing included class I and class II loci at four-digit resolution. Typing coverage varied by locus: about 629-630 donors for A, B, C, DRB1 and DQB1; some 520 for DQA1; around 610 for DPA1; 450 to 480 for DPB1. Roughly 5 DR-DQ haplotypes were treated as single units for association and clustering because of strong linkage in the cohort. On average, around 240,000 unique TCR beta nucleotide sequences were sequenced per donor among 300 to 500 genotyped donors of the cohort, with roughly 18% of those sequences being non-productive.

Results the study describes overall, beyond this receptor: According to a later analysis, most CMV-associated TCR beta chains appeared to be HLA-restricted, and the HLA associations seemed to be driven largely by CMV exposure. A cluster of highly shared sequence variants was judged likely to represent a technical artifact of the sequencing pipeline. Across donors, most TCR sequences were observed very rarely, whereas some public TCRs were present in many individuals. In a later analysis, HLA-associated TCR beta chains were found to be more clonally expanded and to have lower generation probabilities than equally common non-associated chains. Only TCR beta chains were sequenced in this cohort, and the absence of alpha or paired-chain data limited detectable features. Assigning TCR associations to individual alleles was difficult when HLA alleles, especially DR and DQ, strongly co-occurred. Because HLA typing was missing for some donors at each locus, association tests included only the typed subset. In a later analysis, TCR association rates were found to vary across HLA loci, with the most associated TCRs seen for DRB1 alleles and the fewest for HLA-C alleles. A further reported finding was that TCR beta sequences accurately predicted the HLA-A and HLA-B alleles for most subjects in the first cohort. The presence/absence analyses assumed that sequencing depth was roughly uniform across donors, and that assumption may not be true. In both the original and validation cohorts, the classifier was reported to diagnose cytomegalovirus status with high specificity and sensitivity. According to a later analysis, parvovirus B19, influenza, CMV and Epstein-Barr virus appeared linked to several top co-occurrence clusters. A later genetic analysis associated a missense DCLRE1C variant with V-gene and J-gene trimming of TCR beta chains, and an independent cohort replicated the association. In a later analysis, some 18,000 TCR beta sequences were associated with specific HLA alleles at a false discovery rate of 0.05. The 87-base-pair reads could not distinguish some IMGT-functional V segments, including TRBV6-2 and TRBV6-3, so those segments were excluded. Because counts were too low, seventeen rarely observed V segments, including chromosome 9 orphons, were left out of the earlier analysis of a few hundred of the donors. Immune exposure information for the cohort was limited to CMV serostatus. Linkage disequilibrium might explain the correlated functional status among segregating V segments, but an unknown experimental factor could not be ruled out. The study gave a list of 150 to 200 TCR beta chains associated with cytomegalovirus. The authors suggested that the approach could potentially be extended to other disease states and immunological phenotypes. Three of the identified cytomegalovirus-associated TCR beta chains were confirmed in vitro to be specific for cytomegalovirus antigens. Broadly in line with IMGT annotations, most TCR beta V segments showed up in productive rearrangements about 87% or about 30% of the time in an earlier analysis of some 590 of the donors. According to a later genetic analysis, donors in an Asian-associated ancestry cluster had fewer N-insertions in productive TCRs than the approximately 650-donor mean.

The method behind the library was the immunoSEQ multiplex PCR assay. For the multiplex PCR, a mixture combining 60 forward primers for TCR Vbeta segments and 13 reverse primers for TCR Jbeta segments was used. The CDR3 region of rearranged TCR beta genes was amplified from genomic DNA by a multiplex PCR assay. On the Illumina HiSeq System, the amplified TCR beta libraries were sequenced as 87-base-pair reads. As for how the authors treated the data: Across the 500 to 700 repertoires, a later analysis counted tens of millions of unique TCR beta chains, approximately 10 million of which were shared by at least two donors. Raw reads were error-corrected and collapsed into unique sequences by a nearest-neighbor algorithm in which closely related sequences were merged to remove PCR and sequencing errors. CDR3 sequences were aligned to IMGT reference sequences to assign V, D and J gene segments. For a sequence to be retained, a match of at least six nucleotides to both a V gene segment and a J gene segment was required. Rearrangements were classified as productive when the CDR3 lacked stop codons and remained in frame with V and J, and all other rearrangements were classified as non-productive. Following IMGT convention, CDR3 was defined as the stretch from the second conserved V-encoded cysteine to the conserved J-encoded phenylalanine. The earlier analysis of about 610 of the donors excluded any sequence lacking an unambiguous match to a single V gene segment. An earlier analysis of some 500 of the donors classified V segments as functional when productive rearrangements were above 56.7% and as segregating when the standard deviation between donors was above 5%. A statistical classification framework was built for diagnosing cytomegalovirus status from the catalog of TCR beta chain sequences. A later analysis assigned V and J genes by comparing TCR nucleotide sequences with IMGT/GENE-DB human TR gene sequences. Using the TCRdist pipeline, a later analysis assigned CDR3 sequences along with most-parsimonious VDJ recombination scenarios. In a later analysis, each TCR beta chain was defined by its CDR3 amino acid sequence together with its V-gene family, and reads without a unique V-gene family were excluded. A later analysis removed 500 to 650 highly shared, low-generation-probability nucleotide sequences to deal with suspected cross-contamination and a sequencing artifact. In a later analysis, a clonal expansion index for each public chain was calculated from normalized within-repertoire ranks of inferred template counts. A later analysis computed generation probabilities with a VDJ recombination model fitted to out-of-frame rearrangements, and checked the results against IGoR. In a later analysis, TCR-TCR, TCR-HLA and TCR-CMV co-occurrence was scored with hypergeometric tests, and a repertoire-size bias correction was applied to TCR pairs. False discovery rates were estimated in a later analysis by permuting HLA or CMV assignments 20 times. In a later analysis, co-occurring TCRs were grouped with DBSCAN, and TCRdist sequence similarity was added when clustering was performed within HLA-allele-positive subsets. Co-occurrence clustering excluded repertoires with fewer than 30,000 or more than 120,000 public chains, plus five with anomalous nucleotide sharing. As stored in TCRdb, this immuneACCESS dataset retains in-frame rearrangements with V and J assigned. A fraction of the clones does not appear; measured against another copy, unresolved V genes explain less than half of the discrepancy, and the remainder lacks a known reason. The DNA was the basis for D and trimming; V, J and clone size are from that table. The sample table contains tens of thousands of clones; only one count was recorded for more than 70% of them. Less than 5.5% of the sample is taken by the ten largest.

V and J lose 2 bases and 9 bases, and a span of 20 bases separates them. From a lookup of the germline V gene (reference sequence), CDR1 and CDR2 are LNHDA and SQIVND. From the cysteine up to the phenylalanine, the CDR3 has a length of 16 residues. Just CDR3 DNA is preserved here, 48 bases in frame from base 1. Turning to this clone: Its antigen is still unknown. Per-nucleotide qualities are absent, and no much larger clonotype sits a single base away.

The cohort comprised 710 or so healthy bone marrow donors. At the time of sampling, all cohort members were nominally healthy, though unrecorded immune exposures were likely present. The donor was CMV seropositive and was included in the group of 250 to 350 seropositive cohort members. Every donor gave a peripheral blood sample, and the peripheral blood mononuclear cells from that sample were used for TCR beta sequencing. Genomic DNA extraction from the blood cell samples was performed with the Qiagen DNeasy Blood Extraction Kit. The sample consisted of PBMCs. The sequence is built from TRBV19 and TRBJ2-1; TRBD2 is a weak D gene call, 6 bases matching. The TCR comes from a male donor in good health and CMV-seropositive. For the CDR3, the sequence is CASSILPGGMAAEQFF. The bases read TGTGCCAGTAGTATACTCCCCGGCGGGATGGCGGCTGAGCAGTTCTTC. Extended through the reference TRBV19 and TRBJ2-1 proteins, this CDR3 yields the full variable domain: DGGITQSPKYLFRKEGQNVTLSCEQNLNHDAMYWYRQDPGQGLRLIYYSQIVNDFQKGDIAEGYSVSREKKESFPLTVTSAQKNPTAFYLCASSILPGGMAAEQFFGPGTRLTVL.